Listed below are T cell receptor beta chains from one sample, sequenced in a study of regulatory T cells in long-lasting Graves disease. MiXCR, run by TCRdb on the multiplex PCR reads, gives a single entry per CDR3 protein. Of 600,000 to 650,000 distinct CDR3 sequences in the sample, around 15% were seen once. A further study also used this sample, focusing on T cells in Graves' hyperthyroidism and ophthalmopathy.

Source: peripheral blood mononuclear cells (PBMCs), taken at new diagnosis, from a patient treated with antithyroid drugs. The receptors originated from a woman younger than 45 with Graves disease. The CDR3 runs from the conserved cysteine through the conserved F or W. A D gene is named only where the DNA matches it firmly. The listing skips clone size in some rows; elsewhere it reads once, few, many or a size class.

D gene: .
clone size: few
V gene: TRBV2
J gene: TRBJ2-3
CDR3 protein: CAGGAIPDTQYF
CDR3 DNA: TGTGCGGGGGGGGCGATCCCAGATACGCAGTATTTT

D gene: .
clone size: many
V gene: TRBV12-3/TRBV12-4
J gene: TRBJ1-3
CDR3 protein: CASSLKTLGNTIYF
CDR3 DNA: TGTGCCAGCAGTTTAAAGACCCTCGGAAACACCATATATTTT

D gene: TRBD1
clone size: many
V gene: TRBV30
J gene: TRBJ1-2
CDR3 protein: CAWSVQGAGINYGYTF
CDR3 DNA: TGTGCCTGGAGTGTCCAGGGGGCTGGCATTAACTATGGCTACACCTTC

D gene: .
clone size: many
V gene: TRBV29-1
J gene: TRBJ1-1
CDR3 protein: CSANLPKAFF
CDR3 DNA: TGCAGCGCCAATCTGCCGAAAGCTTTCTTT

D gene: .
clone size: many
V gene: TRBV28
J gene: TRBJ1-1
CDR3 protein: CASSRGWTEAFF
CDR3 DNA: TGTGCCAGCAGTAGGGGATGGACTGAAGCTTTCTTT

D gene: .
clone size: many
V gene: TRBV28
J gene: TRBJ1-4
CDR3 protein: CASSHGRDETGEKLFF
CDR3 DNA: TGTGCCAGCAGCCACGGACGGGACGAGACCGGGGAAAAACTGTTTTTT

D gene: .
clone size: few
V gene: TRBV5-1
J gene: TRBJ1-2
CDR3 protein: CASSSDPNYGYTF
CDR3 DNA: TGCGCCAGCAGCTCCGACCCTAACTATGGCTACACCTTC

D gene: .
clone size: many
V gene: TRBV5-1
J gene: TRBJ2-3
CDR3 protein: CASSQGLVSTDTQYF
CDR3 DNA: TGCGCCAGCAGCCAAGGACTGGTTAGCACAGATACGCAGTATTTT

D gene: .
clone size: many
V gene: TRBV5-1
J gene: TRBJ1-1
CDR3 protein: CASSPDYGPTEAFF
CDR3 DNA: TGCGCCAGCAGCCCCGATTATGGCCCCACTGAAGCTTTCTTT

D gene: .
clone size: few
V gene: TRBV6-6
J gene: TRBJ2-7
CDR3 protein: CASSYSSTTGGTDEQYF
CDR3 DNA: TGTGCCAGCAGTTACTCGAGCACCACGGGTGGGACCGACGAGCAGTACTTC

D gene: .
clone size: few
V gene: TRBV7-2
J gene: TRBJ1-1
CDR3 protein: CASSLRRERAFF
CDR3 DNA: TGTGCCAGCAGCTTAAGGCGGGAAAGGGCTTTCTTT

D gene: .
clone size: .
V gene: TRBV9
J gene: TRBJ1-1
CDR3 protein: CASSGGGTEAFF
CDR3 DNA: TGTGCCAGCAGCGGTGGGGGGACTGAAGCTTTCTTT

D gene: .
clone size: many
V gene: TRBV3-1
J gene: TRBJ1-1
CDR3 protein: CASSELGGPEAFF
CDR3 DNA: TGTGCCAGCAGCGAACTCGGAGGTCCTGAAGCTTTCTTT

D gene: TRBD1
clone size: .
V gene: TRBV6-9
J gene: TRBJ1-3
CDR3 protein: CASSYDRASGNTIYF
CDR3 DNA: TGTGCCAGCAGTTACGACAGGGCCTCTGGAAACACCATATATTTT

D gene: .
clone size: few
V gene: TRBV3-1
J gene: TRBJ2-1
CDR3 protein: CASSRWLVSYDEQFF
CDR3 DNA: TGTGCCAGCAGCCGTTGGCTAGTTTCTTACGATGAGCAGTTCTTC

D gene: .
clone size: many
V gene: TRBV7-2
J gene: TRBJ2-7
CDR3 protein: CASSLEPGDYEQYF
CDR3 DNA: TGTGCCAGCAGCTTAGAACCGGGGGACTACGAGCAGTACTTC

D gene: TRBD1
clone size: few
V gene: TRBV15
J gene: TRBJ2-7
CDR3 protein: CATSPGRQGVTYEQYF
CDR3 DNA: TGTGCCACCAGCCCGGGGAGACAGGGGGTGACCTACGAGCAGTACTTC

D gene: .
clone size: many
V gene: TRBV6-1
J gene: TRBJ2-5
CDR3 protein: CASSRGTGNGETQYF
CDR3 DNA: TGTGCCAGCAGCCGCGGGACGGGAAATGGGGAGACCCAGTACTTC

D gene: .
clone size: .
V gene: TRBV20-1
J gene: TRBJ2-7
CDR3 protein: CSARDFRESYEQYF
CDR3 DNA: TGCAGTGCTAGAGATTTCCGGGAGTCTTACGAGCAGTACTTC

D gene: TRBD1
clone size: few
V gene: TRBV3-1
J gene: TRBJ1-2
CDR3 protein: CASSPSGGRSYGYTF
CDR3 DNA: TGTGCCAGCAGCCCTTCAGGGGGCCGGAGCTATGGCTACACCTTC

D gene: .
clone size: few
V gene: TRBV5-1
J gene: TRBJ1-2
CDR3 protein: CASSPGQWHGYTF
CDR3 DNA: TGCGCCAGCAGTCCAGGACAATGGCATGGCTACACCTTC

D gene: .
clone size: .
V gene: TRBV24-1
J gene: TRBJ1-2
CDR3 protein: CATSEYYNYGYTF
CDR3 DNA: TGTGCCACCAGTGAGTACTATAACTATGGCTACACCTTC

D gene: TRBD2
clone size: .
V gene: TRBV3-1
J gene: TRBJ2-1
CDR3 protein: CASSQDLGLAGVVEQFF
CDR3 DNA: TGTGCCAGCAGCCAAGATCTAGGGCTAGCGGGAGTCGTTGAGCAGTTCTTC

D gene: .
clone size: many
V gene: TRBV27
J gene: TRBJ1-2
CDR3 protein: CASSLRRETNYGYTF
CDR3 DNA: TGTGCCAGCAGTTTAAGAAGGGAAACTAACTATGGCTACACCTTC

D gene: .
clone size: .
V gene: TRBV7-2
J gene: TRBJ1-5
CDR3 protein: CASSLVGQTYEQYFGPGQPQHF
CDR3 DNA: .

D gene: TRBD2
clone size: few
V gene: TRBV19
J gene: TRBJ2-1
CDR3 protein: CASSKAGGIYNEQFF
CDR3 DNA: TGTGCCAGTAGTAAGGCGGGAGGGATTTACAATGAGCAGTTCTTC

D gene: .
clone size: few
V gene: TRBV27
J gene: TRBJ2-7
CDR3 protein: CASRKNEGLVEVEQYF
CDR3 DNA: TGTGCCAGCAGAAAAAACGAGGGGCTCGTCGAAGTCGAGCAGTACTTC

D gene: .
clone size: few
V gene: TRBV6-5
J gene: TRBJ2-2
CDR3 protein: CASSFRGDSRPDTGELFF
CDR3 DNA: TGTGCCAGCAGTTTCAGGGGTGATTCCCGGCCCGACACCGGGGAGCTGTTTTTT

D gene: .
clone size: .
V gene: TRBV2
J gene: TRBJ2-3
CDR3 protein: CASSELGRIQDTQYF
CDR3 DNA: TGTGCCAGCAGTGAATTAGGCAGGATTCAAGATACGCAGTATTTT

D gene: TRBD1
clone size: many
V gene: TRBV28
J gene: TRBJ2-4
CDR3 protein: CASRQGGLAKNIQYF
CDR3 DNA: TGTGCCAGCAGACAAGGGGGCCTAGCCAAAAACATTCAGTACTTC

D gene: TRBD1
clone size: many
V gene: TRBV28
J gene: TRBJ2-5
CDR3 protein: CASSWDRGRETQYF
CDR3 DNA: TGTGCCAGCAGCTGGGACAGGGGGCGAGAGACCCAGTACTTC

D gene: TRBD1
clone size: many
V gene: TRBV20-1
J gene: TRBJ1-4
CDR3 protein: CSAREGQGEREKLFF
CDR3 DNA: TGCAGTGCTAGAGAGGGACAGGGCGAACGAGAAAAACTGTTTTTT

D gene: TRBD1
clone size: many
V gene: TRBV2
J gene: TRBJ1-1
CDR3 protein: CASIGRGRLTEAFF
CDR3 DNA: TGTGCCAGCATCGGCAGGGGGCGCTTGACTGAAGCTTTCTTT

D gene: .
clone size: many
V gene: TRBV10-3
J gene: TRBJ1-6
CDR3 protein: CAISEGRADSPLHF
CDR3 DNA: TGTGCCATCAGTGAGGGGAGGGCTGATTCACCCCTCCACTTT

D gene: .
clone size: many
V gene: TRBV5-1
J gene: TRBJ2-1
CDR3 protein: CASSLRGSGNEQFF
CDR3 DNA: TGCGCCAGCAGCTTGAGGGGGAGTGGTAATGAGCAGTTCTTC

D gene: .
clone size: .
V gene: TRBV3-1
J gene: TRBJ2-7
CDR3 protein: CASSPRQILSYEQYF
CDR3 DNA: TGTGCCAGCAGCCCGAGACAGATCCTATCCTACGAGCAGTACTTC

D gene: TRBD1
clone size: few
V gene: TRBV20-1
J gene: TRBJ2-2
CDR3 protein: CSARAITGDTGELFF
CDR3 DNA: TGCAGTGCTAGAGCTATAACAGGGGACACCGGGGAGCTGTTTTTT

D gene: .
clone size: .
V gene: TRBV3-1
J gene: TRBJ1-2
CDR3 protein: CASSQAGYGNYGYTF
CDR3 DNA: TGTGCCAGCAGCCAAGCGGGGTATGGAAACTATGGCTACACCTTC

D gene: .
clone size: .
V gene: TRBV5-1
J gene: TRBJ2-1
CDR3 protein: CASSLPLSNEQFF
CDR3 DNA: TGCGCCAGCAGCTTGCCCTTATCGAATGAGCAGTTCTTC

D gene: TRBD1
clone size: .
V gene: TRBV28
J gene: TRBJ2-7
CDR3 protein: CASSDPGTGQGEQYF
CDR3 DNA: TGTGCCAGCAGCGACCCCGGGACAGGGCAGGGCGAGCAGTACTTC

D gene: TRBD1
clone size: .
V gene: TRBV19
J gene: TRBJ1-1
CDR3 protein: CASKFRDRGAVMNTEAFF
CDR3 DNA: TGTGCCAGTAAATTCCGGGACAGGGGGGCGGTGATGAACACTGAAGCTTTCTTT

D gene: TRBD1
clone size: .
V gene: TRBV27
J gene: TRBJ2-7
CDR3 protein: CASSFRQGADYEQYF
CDR3 DNA: TGTGCCAGCAGTTTCAGACAGGGGGCAGATTACGAGCAGTACTTC

D gene: .
clone size: many
V gene: TRBV7-2
J gene: TRBJ2-1
CDR3 protein: CASSLPRGGRNNEQFF
CDR3 DNA: TGTGCCAGCAGCTTACCCCGTGGGGGACGAAACAATGAGCAGTTCTTC

D gene: .
clone size: .
V gene: TRBV4-1
J gene: TRBJ2-7
CDR3 protein: CASSQEPGSDYEQYF
CDR3 DNA: TGCGCCAGCAGCCAAGAGCCGGGGTCAGACTACGAGCAGTACTTC

D gene: .
clone size: .
V gene: TRBV27
J gene: TRBJ2-7
CDR3 protein: CASSWDLTYEQYF
CDR3 DNA: TGTGCCAGCAGCTGGGACCTCACCTACGAGCAGTACTTC

D gene: TRBD1
clone size: .
V gene: TRBV12-3/TRBV12-4
J gene: TRBJ1-2
CDR3 protein: CASSQDPRGQGFYGYTF
CDR3 DNA: TGTGCCAGCAGTCAAGACCCTCGTGGACAGGGGTTCTATGGCTACACCTTC

D gene: TRBD1
clone size: many
V gene: TRBV20-1
J gene: TRBJ1-4
CDR3 protein: CSARNQGASGKLFF
CDR3 DNA: TGCAGTGCTAGAAATCAGGGGGCGAGTGGAAAACTGTTTTTT

D gene: .
clone size: many
V gene: TRBV9
J gene: TRBJ1-1
CDR3 protein: CASSVGSTTEAFF
CDR3 DNA: TGTGCCAGCAGCGTAGGATCCACCACTGAAGCTTTCTTT

D gene: .
clone size: .
V gene: TRBV29-1
J gene: TRBJ1-5
CDR3 protein: CSVAGQSNQPQHF
CDR3 DNA: TGCAGCGTTGCCGGGCAGAGCAATCAGCCCCAGCATTTT

D gene: .
clone size: many
V gene: TRBV20-1
J gene: TRBJ1-4
CDR3 protein: CSASKGPNEKLFF
CDR3 DNA: TGCAGTGCGAGCAAAGGACCTAATGAAAAACTGTTTTTT